This T cell receptor beta chain was sequenced during a study of CD8+CD57+ T cells in acquired aplastic anemia. Study context: Sorted CD4+ and CD8+ cell DNA averaged around 3 ug. Study conclusions and caveats: No significant patient-versus-control difference appeared in CD8+ Simpson's diversity. It was found that twenty-nine CD8+ CDR3 sequences were shared between patients and controls.

This clonotype was counted at least ten times. Antigen unknown. Sequencing was done on patients that had shown CD8+CD57+ cell expansion by flow cytometry. As a group, the patients uniformly had severe acquired aplastic anemia. V lost 8 bases to trimming and J lost 0 bases, with 11 bases between them. CDR1 is SGDLS, CDR2 YYNGEE, per germline. The CDR3 spans 14 residues. Researchers used genomic DNA as the template to profile TCR beta VDJ and CDR3. TCRdb recomputed calls from the reads with MiXCR, one row per CDR3 protein. The sample has around 120,000 distinct CDR3 sequences, almost 40% seen once. The sequencing sample was made of sorted CD4+, CD8+, or CD8+CD57+ T cells (not recorded which) from PBMCs. The chain combines TRBV9 with TRBJ2-2; no reliable D call. This sequence was found in a human donor with aplastic anemia. CDR3 sequence reads: CASSDKANTGELFF. The CDR3 region has the DNA TGTGCCAGTTCAGACAAAGCGAACACCGGGGAGCTGTTTTTT.